Below are 10 T cell receptor beta chains sequenced from a single sample in a study of blood T cell repertoires in COVID-19. The assay was immunoSEQ multiplex PCR, and TCRdb's table has in-frame clones only and misses some. In the table there are some 200,000 clones, around 81% of which are singletons. Sequenced input: peripheral blood. The receptor set was obtained from a woman between 40 and 55 years old with COVID-19, enrolled during active disease.

This clone was observed a few times. The chain is built from TRBV7-9 and TRBJ2-3; D might be TRBD1 (5 bases). Germline V gene sequence: CDR1 SEHNR, CDR2 FQNEAQ (reference sequence). The CDR3 runs 14 residues. V was pared by 6 bases and J by 8 bases, with 18 bases between. The CDR3 DNA is TGTGCCAGCAGTAGCCCCGGGCAGGGTTCTACGCAGTATTTT. Residues: CASSSPGQGSTQYF. Full variable domain (rest looked up from reference TRBV7-9 and TRBJ2-3): DTGVSQNPRHKITKRGQNVTFRCDPISEHNRLYWYRQTLGQGPEFLTYFQNEAQLEKSRLLSDRFSAERPKGSFSTLEIQRTEQGDSAMYLCASSSPGQGSTQYFGPGTRLTVL.

V usage is TRBV19 and J usage is TRBJ2-3, with TRBD2 matching 12 bases. Trimming at V came to 11 bases and at J to 3 bases, leaving 12 bases not matched to a gene. Per germline, CDR1 LNHDA and CDR2 SQIVND (reference sequence). The CDR3 runs to 16 residues. CDR3 sequence reads: CASEKPGLAGTDTQYF. In DNA, the CDR3 is TGTGCCTCTGAGAAACCGGGACTAGCGGGTACAGATACGCAGTATTTT.

The V gene is TRBV11-3, the J gene TRBJ2-7; a possible D gene is TRBD1 (5 bases). V was pared by 1 base and J by 3 bases, with 7 bases between. The CDR3 length is 13 residues. Germline V gene data show CDR1 as SGHNT and CDR2 as YENEEA. CDR3 sequence reads: CASSLGGGYEQYF. The CDR3 DNA reads TGTGCCAGCAGCTTAGGGGGCGGCTACGAGCAGTACTTC.

The chain links TRBV10-2 to TRBJ2-7, with a tentative D call TRBD2 (5 bases). The CDR3 extends over 15 amino acids. V lost 4 bases to trimming and J lost 2 bases, with 15 bases between them. Per the germline V gene, CDR1 is WSHSY and CDR2 is SAAADI. The CDR3: CASSGGQNGAYEQYF. The DNA of the CDR3 is TGCGCCAGCAGTGGAGGGCAAAATGGGGCCTACGAGCAGTACTTC.

This chain links TRBV19 with TRBJ1-1, with 7 bases aligning to TRBD1. This CDR3 is 14 amino acids long. In germline, CDR1 is LNHDA, CDR2 SQIVND (reference sequence). The ends lost 8 bases at V and 0 bases at J; junction bases unmatched: 6. CDR3 coding DNA: TGTGCCAGTCGTAGGACAGGTTTGAACACTGAAGCTTTCTTT. Its protein is CASRRTGLNTEAFF.

This rearrangement joins TRBV19 to TRBJ2-3, with TRBD1 matching over 10 bases. The CDR3 sequence is 18 residues long. The germline CDR1 and CDR2 sequences are LNHDA and SQIVND (reference sequence). V dropped 0 bases and J dropped 7; count of bases not matched to a gene: 13. The DNA for the CDR3 is TGTGCCAGTAGTATAGAAATGTCGGGACAGGGGTCTCCGAATACGCAGTATTTT. Translated: CASSIEMSGQGSPNTQYF.

This clone appeared a single time. J is TRBJ2-3 and V is TRBV30, with 9 bases aligning to TRBD2. Germline-derived CDR1 and CDR2 are GTSNPN and SVGIG (reference sequence). The CDR3 runs to 16 residues. The V gene end was trimmed by 2 bases and the J gene end by 1 base; junction bases not matched to a gene: 7. The CDR3 sequence is CAWSQGLASGTDTQYF. Written as DNA, the CDR3 is TGTGCCTGGAGTCAGGGACTAGCTAGCGGCACAGATACGCAGTATTTT.

This clone came up a few times. The CDR3 DNA follows: TGTGCCAGCAGCCCGACAACCCCCAATCAGCCCCAGCATTTT. As protein: CASSPTTPNQPQHF. J is TRBJ1-5 and V is TRBV6-5; no reliable D call. The ends were cut back, 6 bases at V and 3 bases at J, with 12 bases in the middle. CDR1 is MNHEY, CDR2 SVGAGI, per germline. CDR3 size: 14 residues.

This clone was detected only once. J is TRBJ2-7 and V is TRBV10-3; 8 bases match TRBD2. The CDR3 covers 13 residues. Germline V gene sequence: CDR1 ENHRY, CDR2 SYGVKD. V dropped 4 bases and J dropped 3; count of bases not matched to a gene: 2. CDR3 region: CAISASGFYEQYF. The CDR3 DNA reads TGTGCCATCAGTGCTAGCGGGTTCTACGAGCAGTACTTC.

This clone was detected once. V usage is TRBV28 and J usage is TRBJ2-7; 9 bases line up with TRBD1. Germline V gene data show CDR1 as MDHEN and CDR2 as SYDVKM. Germline trimming cut 6 bases from V and 9 bases from J; bases unmatched to any gene: 9. The CDR3 has 13 residues. The CDR3 protein is CASRSTGGGVQYF. In DNA form, the CDR3 reads TGTGCCAGCAGGTCAACAGGGGGCGGTGTGCAGTACTTC.